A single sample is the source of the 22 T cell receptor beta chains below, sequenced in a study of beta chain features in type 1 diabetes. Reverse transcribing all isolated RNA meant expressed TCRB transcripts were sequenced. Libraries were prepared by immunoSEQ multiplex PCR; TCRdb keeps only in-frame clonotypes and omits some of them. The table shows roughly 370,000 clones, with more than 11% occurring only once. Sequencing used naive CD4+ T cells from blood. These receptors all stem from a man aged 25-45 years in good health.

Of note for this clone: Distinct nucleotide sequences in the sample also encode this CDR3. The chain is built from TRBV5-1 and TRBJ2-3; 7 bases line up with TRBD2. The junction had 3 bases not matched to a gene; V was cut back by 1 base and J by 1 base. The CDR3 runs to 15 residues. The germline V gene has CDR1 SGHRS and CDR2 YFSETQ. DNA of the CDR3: TGCGCCAGCAGCTTGCAGGCGGGGGGCACAGATACGCAGTATTTT. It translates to CASSLQAGGTDTQYF.

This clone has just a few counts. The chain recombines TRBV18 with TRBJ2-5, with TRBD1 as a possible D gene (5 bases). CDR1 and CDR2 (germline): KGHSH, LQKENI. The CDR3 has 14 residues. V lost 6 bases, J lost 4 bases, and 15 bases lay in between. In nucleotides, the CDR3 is TGTGCCAGCTCCATATCAGGGAAAGGAGAGACCCAGTACTTC. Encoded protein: CASSISGKGETQYF.

The CDR3 coding sequence is TGTGCCAGTAGGAGGAACTATGGCTACACCTTC. Translating it yields CASRRNYGYTF. The chain joins TRBV19 to TRBJ1-2; D is unresolved. Germline V lookup: CDR1 LNHDA, CDR2 SQIVND (reference sequence). The CDR3 is 11 amino acids. V was trimmed by 6 bases and J by 2 bases, leaving 4 bases between them.

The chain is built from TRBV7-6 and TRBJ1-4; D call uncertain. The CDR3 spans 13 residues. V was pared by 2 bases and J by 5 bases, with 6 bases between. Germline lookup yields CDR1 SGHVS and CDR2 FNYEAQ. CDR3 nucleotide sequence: TGTGCCAGCAGCTTACGCCCGAATGAAAAACTGTTTTTT. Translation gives CASSLRPNEKLFF.

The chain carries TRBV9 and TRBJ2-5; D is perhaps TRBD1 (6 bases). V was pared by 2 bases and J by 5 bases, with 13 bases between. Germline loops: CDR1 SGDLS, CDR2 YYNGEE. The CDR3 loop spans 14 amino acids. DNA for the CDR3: TGTGCCAGCAGCGTCCACACAGGGTCGGAGACCCAGTACTTC. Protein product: CASSVHTGSETQYF.

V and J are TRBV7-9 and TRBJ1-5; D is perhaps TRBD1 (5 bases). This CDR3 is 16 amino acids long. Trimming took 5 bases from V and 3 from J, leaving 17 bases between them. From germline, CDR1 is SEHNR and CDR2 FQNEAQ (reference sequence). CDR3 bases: TGTGCCAGCAGCCCTGCCTTGGAGGGGCCCAATCAGCCCCAGCATTTT. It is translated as CASSPALEGPNQPQHF.

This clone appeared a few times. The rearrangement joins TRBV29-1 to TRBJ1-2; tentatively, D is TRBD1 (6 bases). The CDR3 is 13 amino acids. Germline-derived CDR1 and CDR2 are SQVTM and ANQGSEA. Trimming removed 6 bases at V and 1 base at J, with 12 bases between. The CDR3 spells CSVGQLHNYGYTF. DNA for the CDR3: TGCAGCGTAGGACAGTTACATAACTATGGCTACACCTTC.

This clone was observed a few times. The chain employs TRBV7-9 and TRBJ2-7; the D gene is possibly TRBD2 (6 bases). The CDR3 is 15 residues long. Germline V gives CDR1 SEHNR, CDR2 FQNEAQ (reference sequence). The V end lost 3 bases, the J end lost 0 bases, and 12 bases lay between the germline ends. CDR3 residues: CASSLAAGSSYEQYV. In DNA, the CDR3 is TGTGCCAGCAGCTTGGCAGCGGGTAGCTCCTACGAGCAGTACGTC.

The CDR3 region is CASSHSSSGETQYF. CDR3 nucleotide sequence: TGTGCCAGCAGCCACAGTTCTAGCGGGGAGACCCAGTACTTC. The V and J genes are TRBV7-9 and TRBJ2-5, with TRBD2 matching over 8 bases. CDR1 and CDR2 from the germline V gene are SEHNR and FQNEAQ (reference sequence). This CDR3 has 14 residues. V trimming: 5 bases; J trimming: 5 bases; junction bases outside the gene matches: 7.

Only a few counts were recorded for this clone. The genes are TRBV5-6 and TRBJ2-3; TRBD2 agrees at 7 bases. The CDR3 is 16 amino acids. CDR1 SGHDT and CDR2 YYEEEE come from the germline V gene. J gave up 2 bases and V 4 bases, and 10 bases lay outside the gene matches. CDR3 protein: CASSPAGGGPTDTQYF. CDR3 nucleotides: TGTGCCAGCAGCCCCGCCGGCGGGGGACCCACAGATACGCAGTATTTT.

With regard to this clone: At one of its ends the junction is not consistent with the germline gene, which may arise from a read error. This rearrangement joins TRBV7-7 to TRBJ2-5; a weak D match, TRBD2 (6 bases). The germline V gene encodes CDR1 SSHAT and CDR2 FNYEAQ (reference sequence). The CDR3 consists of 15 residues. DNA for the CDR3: TGTGCTAGCAGCTTAGCGCGGAGGGCCTCAGAGACCCAGTACTTC. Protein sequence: CASSLARRASETQYF.

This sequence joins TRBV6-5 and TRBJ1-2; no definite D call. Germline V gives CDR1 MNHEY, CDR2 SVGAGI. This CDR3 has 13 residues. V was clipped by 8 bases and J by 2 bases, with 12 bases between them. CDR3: CASSNAVNYGYTF. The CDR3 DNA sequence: TGTGCCAGCTCGAACGCGGTAAACTATGGCTACACCTTC.

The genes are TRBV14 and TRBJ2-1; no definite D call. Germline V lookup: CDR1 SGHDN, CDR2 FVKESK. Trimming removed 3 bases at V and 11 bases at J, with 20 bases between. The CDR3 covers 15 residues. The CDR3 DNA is TGTGCCAGCAGCCAGGTGGCCGTGGGTCCGGCGCAGCAGTTCTTC. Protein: CASSQVAVGPAQQFF.

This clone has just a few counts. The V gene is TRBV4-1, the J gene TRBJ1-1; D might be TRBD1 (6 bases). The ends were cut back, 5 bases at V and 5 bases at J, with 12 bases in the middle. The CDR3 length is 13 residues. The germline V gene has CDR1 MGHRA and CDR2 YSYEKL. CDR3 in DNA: TGCGCCAGCAGCAAGGGGGTCTTTACTGAAGCTTTCTTT. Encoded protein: CASSKGVFTEAFF.

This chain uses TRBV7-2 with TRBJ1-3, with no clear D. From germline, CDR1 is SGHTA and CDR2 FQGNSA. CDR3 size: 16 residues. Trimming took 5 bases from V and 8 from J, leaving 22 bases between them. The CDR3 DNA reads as TGTGCCAGCAGCCCCGCCGTGGCAGCCCGTAGGGACACCATATATTTT. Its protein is CASSPAVAARRDTIYF. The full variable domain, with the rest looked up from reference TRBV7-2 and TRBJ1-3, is GAGVSQSPSNKVTEKGKDVELRCDPISGHTALYWYRQSLGQGLEFLIYFQGNSAPDKSGLPSDRFSAERTGGSVSTLTIQRTQQEDSAVYLCASSPAVAARRDTIYFGEGSWLTVV.

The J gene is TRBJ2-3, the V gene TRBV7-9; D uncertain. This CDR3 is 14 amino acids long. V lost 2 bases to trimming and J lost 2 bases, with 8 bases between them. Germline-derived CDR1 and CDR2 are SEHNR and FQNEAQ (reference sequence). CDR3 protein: CASSLFGSTDTQYF. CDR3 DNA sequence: TGTGCCAGCAGCTTATTTGGCTCCACAGATACGCAGTATTTT.

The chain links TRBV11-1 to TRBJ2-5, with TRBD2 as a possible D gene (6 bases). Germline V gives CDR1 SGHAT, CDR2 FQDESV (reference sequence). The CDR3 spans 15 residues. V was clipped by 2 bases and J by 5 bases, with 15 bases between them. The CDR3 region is CASSLRESRRETQYF. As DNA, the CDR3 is TGTGCCAGCAGCTTACGGGAGTCTCGCAGGGAGACCCAGTACTTC.

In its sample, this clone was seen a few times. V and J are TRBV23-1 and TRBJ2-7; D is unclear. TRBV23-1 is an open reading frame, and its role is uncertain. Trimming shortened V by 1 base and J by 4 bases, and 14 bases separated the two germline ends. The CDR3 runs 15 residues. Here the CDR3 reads CASSQLARISYEQYV. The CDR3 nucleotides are TGCGCCAGCAGTCAATTGGCACGGATTTCTTACGAGCAGTACGTC.

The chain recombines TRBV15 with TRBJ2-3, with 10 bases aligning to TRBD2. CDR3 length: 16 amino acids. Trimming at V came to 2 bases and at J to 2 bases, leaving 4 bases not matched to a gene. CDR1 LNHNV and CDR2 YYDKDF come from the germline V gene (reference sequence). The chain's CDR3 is CATSRRTSGVTDTQYF. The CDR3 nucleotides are TGTGCCACCAGCAGAAGGACTAGCGGAGTCACAGATACGCAGTATTTT.

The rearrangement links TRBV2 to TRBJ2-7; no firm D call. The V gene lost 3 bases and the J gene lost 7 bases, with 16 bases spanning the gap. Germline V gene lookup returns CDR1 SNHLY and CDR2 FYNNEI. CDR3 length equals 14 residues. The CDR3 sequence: CASSDRGPAREQYF. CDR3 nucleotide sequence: TGTGCCAGCAGTGATCGTGGTCCAGCCAGGGAGCAGTACTTC.

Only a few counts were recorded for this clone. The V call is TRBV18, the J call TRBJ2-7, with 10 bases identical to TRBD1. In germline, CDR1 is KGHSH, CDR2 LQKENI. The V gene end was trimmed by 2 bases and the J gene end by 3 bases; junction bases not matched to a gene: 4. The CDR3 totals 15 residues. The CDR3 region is CASSPRDRGSYEQYF. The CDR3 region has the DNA TGTGCCAGCTCACCAAGGGACAGGGGTAGCTACGAGCAGTACTTC.

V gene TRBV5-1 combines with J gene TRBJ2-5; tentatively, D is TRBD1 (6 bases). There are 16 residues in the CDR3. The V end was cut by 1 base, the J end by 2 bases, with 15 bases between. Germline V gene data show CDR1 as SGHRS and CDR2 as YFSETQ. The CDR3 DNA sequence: TGCGCCAGCAGCTTGTTTCCGAAGGGGGTTCAAGAGACCCAGTACTTC. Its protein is CASSLFPKGVQETQYF.